A single sample is the source of the 30 T cell receptor beta chains below, sequenced in a study of T cell changes during pregnancy in multiple sclerosis (dated by TCRdb to 2018 to 2020). The library was prepared using the immunoSEQ multiplex PCR assay. This is the immuneACCESS table as TCRdb keeps it, with only in-frame sequences that have V and J called. A part of the clones is gone; compared with another copy, unresolved V genes explain less than half, and the rest is unexplained. This sample lists about 50,000 clones; about 90% were detected once. The biggest ten clones account for roughly 10% of the sample. The sample consisted of CD8+ T cells from peripheral blood mononuclear cells, taken after pregnancy. The receptors originated from a female donor with multiple sclerosis, enrolled in a pregnancy study.

The chain uses TRBV6-5 and TRBJ2-1, with 11 bases that match TRBD2. Trimming removed 4 bases from V and 2 bases from J; junction bases left unmatched: 1. Germline V gene sequence: CDR1 MNHEY, CDR2 SVGAGI. The CDR3 is 15 residues long. The CDR3 nucleotides read TGTGCCAGCAGTTTACTAGCGGGGGCCTACAATGAGCAGTTCTTC. This codes for CASSLLAGAYNEQFF.

The V gene is TRBV5-4, the J gene TRBJ1-2; D unclear. Trimming pared 5 bases from V and 4 bases from J, leaving 12 bases between. This CDR3 spans 13 amino acids. Germline-derived CDR1 and CDR2 are SGHNT and YYREEE (reference sequence). For the CDR3, the DNA is TGTGCCAGCAGTCCCGGGAAACTCTATGGCTACACCTTC. Encoded protein: CASSPGKLYGYTF.

The chain links TRBV10-3 to TRBJ2-7; no clear D gene. CDR3 length: 12 amino acids. The V gene lost 2 bases and the J gene lost 2 bases, with 4 bases spanning the gap. The germline CDR1 and CDR2 sequences are ENHRY and SYGVKD. The CDR3 nucleotides are TGTGCCATCAGTGAGCGGGCCTACGAGCAGTACTTC. It translates to CAISERAYEQYF.

V is TRBV7-2 and J is TRBJ1-5, with a weak D call TRBD1 (6 bases). Germline CDR1 is SGHTA and CDR2 is FQGNSA. The CDR3 runs to 14 residues. Trimming shortened V by 5 bases and J by 3 bases, and 11 bases separated the two germline ends. Here the CDR3 DNA reads TGTGCCAGCAGCCCGAGACAGGACAATCAGCCCCAGCATTTT. Encoded protein: CASSPRQDNQPQHF. The full variable domain, its missing parts supplied by reference TRBV7-2 and TRBJ1-5, is GAGVSQSPSNKVTEKGKDVELRCDPISGHTALYWYRQSLGQGLEFLIYFQGNSAPDKSGLPSDRFSAERTGGSVSTLTIQRTQQEDSAVYLCASSPRQDNQPQHFGDGTRLSIL.

Worth noting for this clone: At one end, the junction sequence differs from germline, possibly due to a read error. The chain employs TRBV6-1 and TRBJ2-7; no definite D call. CDR1 is MNHNS, CDR2 SASEGT, per germline. The CDR3 is 13 amino acids. CDR3 nucleotides: TGTGCCAGCAGAGAAGACAATACCTACGAGCAGTACTTC. It yields the protein CASREDNTYEQYF.

The V gene is TRBV11-2, the J gene TRBJ1-2; D gene uncertain. CDR3 size: 14 residues. From germline, CDR1 is SGHAT and CDR2 FQNNGV. The germline V and J ends were trimmed by 2 bases and 7 bases, with 14 bases remaining between them. The CDR3 sequence: CASSLSLHFFGYTF. The DNA of the CDR3 is TGTGCCAGCAGCTTATCCTTACATTTCTTTGGCTACACCTTC. The full variable domain, in which reference TRBV11-2 and TRBJ1-2 provide the parts outside the CDR3, is EAGVAQSPRYKIIEKRQSVAFWCNPISGHATLYWYQQILGQGPKLLIQFQNNGVVDDSQLPKDRFSAERLKGVDSTLKIQPAKLEDSAVYLCASSLSLHFFGYTFGSGTRLTVV.

This clone came up once. The chain is built from TRBV7-8 and TRBJ1-5; 7 bases match TRBD1. V shed 5 bases and J 3 bases; nucleotides not matched to a gene: 7. The germline CDR1 and CDR2 sequences are SGHVS and FQNEAQ. The CDR3 is made up of 15 amino acids. CDR3 amino acids: CASSQDRVNNQPQHF. CDR3 nucleotides: TGTGCCAGCAGCCAAGACAGGGTGAACAATCAGCCCCAGCATTTT.

The rearrangement uses TRBV5-6 and TRBJ1-2; unclear D gene. CDR1 and CDR2 (germline): SGHDT, YYEEEE. Deletions cut 2 bases from V and 2 bases from J, with 10 bases between. CDR3 length: 14 amino acids. The chain's CDR3 is CASSFSQTNYGYTF. The CDR3 DNA reads TGTGCCAGCAGCTTTAGTCAGACAAACTATGGCTACACCTTC.

V and J are TRBV9 and TRBJ2-1, with D possibly being TRBD1 (5 bases). Trimming took off 4 bases at V and 4 bases at J, with 18 bases between the two ends. This CDR3 comprises 16 residues. Germline CDR1 is SGDLS and CDR2 is YYNGEE. The CDR3: CASSQGVTFNYNEQFF. The CDR3, as DNA: TGTGCCAGCAGCCAAGGGGTAACTTTTAATTACAATGAGCAGTTCTTC.

This chain links TRBV11-2 with TRBJ2-7, with D possibly being TRBD2 (6 bases). This CDR3 is built from 16 residues. Germline CDR1 and CDR2: SGHAT and FQNNGV. V was cut by 0 bases and J by 4 bases, with 16 bases left in between. The CDR3 reads CASSLELPGVEYEQYF. The DNA of the CDR3 is TGTGCCAGCAGCTTAGAATTACCGGGGGTGGAATACGAGCAGTACTTC.

The chain recombines TRBV29-1 with TRBJ2-7; no definite D call. The CDR3 is 13 residues long. Germline V gene sequence: CDR1 SQVTM, CDR2 ANQGSEA. V shed 1 base and J shed 0 bases, with 7 bases lying between them. CDR3 residues: CSVEVINSYEQYF. CDR3 nucleotide sequence: TGCAGCGTTGAAGTAATTAACTCCTACGAGCAGTACTTC.

This chain uses TRBV19 with TRBJ1-1, with 11 nucleotides matching TRBD1. The CDR3 extends over 17 amino acids. V lost 3 bases and J lost 1; bases outside the gene matches: 7. The germline CDR1 and CDR2 sequences are LNHDA and SQIVND (reference sequence). The CDR3 loop is CASSIGWDRGANTEAFF. The CDR3 DNA is TGTGCCAGTAGTATTGGATGGGACAGGGGGGCGAACACTGAAGCTTTCTTT.

V and J are TRBV7-3 and TRBJ1-2; possibly TRBD1 for D (6 bases). Deletions cut 5 bases from V and 7 bases from J, with 17 bases between. The V gene's germline CDR1 is SGHTA and CDR2 FQGTGA. The CDR3 consists of 14 residues. The CDR3 nucleotides are TGTGCCAGCAGCCCTTCGGGGGGCGCAAGTGGCTACACCTTC. It is translated as CASSPSGGASGYTF.

This rearrangement joins TRBV7-9 to TRBJ2-3; D unclear. Trimming took off 4 bases at V and 4 bases at J, with 6 bases between the two ends. Germline V gene sequence: CDR1 SEHNR, CDR2 FQNEAQ (reference sequence). CDR3 length equals 12 residues. The CDR3 sequence is CASSSIADTQYF. The CDR3 DNA reads TGTGCCAGCAGCTCCATTGCAGATACGCAGTATTTT. The variable domain in full, completed from reference TRBV7-9 and TRBJ2-3, reads DTGVSQNPRHKITKRGQNVTFRCDPISEHNRLYWYRQTLGQGPEFLTYFQNEAQLEKSRLLSDRFSAERPKGSFSTLEIQRTEQGDSAMYLCASSSIADTQYFGPGTRLTVL.

This sequence joins TRBV6-6 and TRBJ1-6, with 9 bases identical to TRBD1. Per germline, CDR1 MNHNY and CDR2 SVGAGI (reference sequence). The V segment lost 5 bases and the J segment 9 bases; nucleotides outside the gene matches: 8. The CDR3 totals 15 residues. CDR3 sequence (DNA): TGTGCCAGCAGTGACGGACAGGGGAGGGGTTCACCCCTCCACTTT. This sequence encodes CASSDGQGRGSPLHF.

The chain is built from TRBV2 and TRBJ2-5, with TRBD1 matching over 7 bases. In germline, CDR1 is SNHLY, CDR2 FYNNEI. The CDR3 is made up of 12 amino acids. V gave up 9 bases and J gave up 3 bases; unmatched junction bases: 4. The CDR3 here is CARTGTEETQYF. The CDR3 region has the DNA TGTGCCAGGACCGGGACAGAAGAGACCCAGTACTTC.

This chain connects TRBV6-1 to TRBJ2-5, with 11 bases lining up with TRBD2. CDR1 MNHNS and CDR2 SASEGT come from the germline V gene. This CDR3 has 15 residues. V gave up 6 bases and J gave up 5 bases; unmatched junction bases: 8. The CDR3 spells CASSETSGASETQYF. The CDR3 nucleotides read TGTGCCAGCAGCGAGACTAGCGGGGCCTCGGAGACCCAGTACTTC.

The chain recombines TRBV27 with TRBJ2-5; D perhaps matches TRBD1 (5 bases). The CDR3 runs to 12 residues. V was cut by 3 bases and J by 9 bases, with 11 bases left in between. Germline V gene data show CDR1 as MNHEY and CDR2 as SMNVEV (reference sequence). The CDR3 DNA is TGTGCCAGCAGTTTTGCAGGGTCGGCCCAGTACTTC. Amino acid sequence: CASSFAGSAQYF.

The gene calls are TRBV14 and TRBJ1-1, with D possibly TRBD1 on 6 matching bases. The V gene lost 4 bases and the J gene lost 4 bases, with 13 bases spanning the gap. Germline lookup yields CDR1 SGHDN and CDR2 FVKESK. CDR3 length equals 14 residues. CDR3 residues: CASSPGALVTEAFF. DNA for the CDR3: TGTGCCAGCAGCCCAGGGGCCTTGGTCACTGAAGCTTTCTTT. Full variable domain (missing parts from reference TRBV14 and TRBJ1-1): EAGVTQFPSHSVIEKGQTVTLRCDPISGHDNLYWYRRVMGKEIKFLLHFVKESKQDESGMPNNRFLAERTGGTYSTLKVQPAELEDSGVYFCASSPGALVTEAFFGQGTRLTVV.

The chain links TRBV30 to TRBJ2-3, with 11 bases matching TRBD2. CDR3 length equals 16 residues. V lost 0 bases, J lost 5 bases, and 7 bases stayed unmatched. The germline CDR1 and CDR2 sequences are GTSNPN and SVGIG (reference sequence). The CDR3 DNA reads TGTGCCTGGAGTGTAGGTAGCGGGGGGGCCAGAGATACGCAGTATTTT. This encodes CAWSVGSGGARDTQYF. The whole variable domain, filled in from reference TRBV30 and TRBJ2-3, reads SQTIHQWPATLVQPVGSPLSLECTVEGTSNPNLYWYRQAAGRGLQLLFYSVGIGQISSEVPQNLSASRPQDRQFILSSKKLLLSDSGFYLCAWSVGSGGARDTQYFGPGTRLTVL.

The chain carries TRBV19 and TRBJ2-6; D call uncertain. Between the trimmed V and J ends, which lost 3 bases and 2 bases, there was a span of 20 bases. Germline V CDR1 and CDR2: LNHDA, SQIVND (reference sequence). This CDR3 has 19 amino acids. The CDR3 loop reads CASSMVAITVPPGANVLTF. The CDR3, as DNA: TGTGCCAGTAGTATGGTGGCCATAACAGTTCCTCCTGGGGCCAACGTCCTGACTTTC.

The rearrangement joins TRBV15 to TRBJ2-2; TRBD2 might be the D (5 bases). V gave up 1 base and J gave up 6 bases, with 6 bases separating them. The CDR3 loop spans 13 amino acids. Germline V CDR1 and CDR2: LNHNV, YYDKDF (reference sequence). The CDR3 DNA reads TGTGCCACCAGCAGAGGGGGAGCCGGGGAGCTGTTTTTT. Translation gives CATSRGGAGELFF.

This chain uses TRBV27 with TRBJ2-7; a possible D gene is TRBD2 (5 bases). The germline CDR1 and CDR2 sequences are MNHEY and SMNVEV (reference sequence). CDR3 length: 15 residues. V lost 6 bases and J 3 bases, leaving 18 bases between the germline ends. The CDR3 nucleotides are TGTGCCAGCAGCCTAGTGTCGGGGAAAAGCTACGAGCAGTACTTC. This encodes CASSLVSGKSYEQYF.

The rearrangement uses TRBV19 and TRBJ2-7; D remains unclear. Trimming took off 3 bases at V and 3 bases at J, with 15 bases between the two ends. The CDR3 has 15 residues. CDR1 and CDR2 (germline): LNHDA, SQIVND (reference sequence). The CDR3: CASSIYSHPNYEQYF. CDR3 in DNA: TGTGCCAGTAGTATCTACAGCCATCCCAACTACGAGCAGTACTTC.

This chain connects TRBV2 to TRBJ1-1, with TRBD1 matching 8 bases. Germline V gene lookup returns CDR1 SNHLY and CDR2 FYNNEI. With 7 bases clipped from V and 5 bases from J, the junction kept 6 bases outside the gene matches. The CDR3 has 13 residues. CDR3 in amino acids: CASIGTGGTEAFF. As DNA, the CDR3 is TGTGCCAGCATTGGTACAGGGGGAACTGAAGCTTTCTTT. Full variable domain (remainder filled in from reference TRBV2 and TRBJ1-1): EPEVTQTPSHQVTQMGQEVILRCVPISNHLYFYWYRQILGQKVEFLVSFYNNEISEKSEIFDDQFSVERPDGSNFTLKIRSTKLEDSAMYFCASIGTGGTEAFFGQGTRLTVV.

The V call is TRBV2, the J call TRBJ2-3; 8 bases are a match to TRBD1. V trimming: 7 bases; J trimming: 1 base; junction bases outside the gene matches: 7. This CDR3 region has 15 residues. Germline lookup yields CDR1 SNHLY and CDR2 FYNNEI. The CDR3 sequence: CASIGGQVRTDTQYF. DNA of the CDR3: TGTGCCAGCATTGGGGGACAGGTCCGCACAGATACGCAGTATTTT.

CDR3 nucleotides: TGCGCCAGCCACCAACCCCTAGCGGGGGGGGTGAACACCGGGGAGCTGTTTTTT. Residues: CASHQPLAGGVNTGELFF. This chain links TRBV10-2 with TRBJ2-2, with TRBD2 identical over 12 bases. Losses at the gene ends were 8 bases for V and 1 base for J; bases not matched to a gene: 11. Per germline, CDR1 WSHSY and CDR2 SAAADI. The CDR3 consists of 18 residues.

This clone was seen once. The genes are TRBV14 and TRBJ2-7, with 9 bases matching TRBD1. The CDR3 length is 14 residues. The ends lost 5 bases at V and 4 bases at J; junction bases unmatched: 6. Germline V gene data show CDR1 as SGHDN and CDR2 as FVKESK. CDR3 sequence (DNA): TGTGCCAGCAGCTATGGGACAGGGCCTTACGAGCAGTACTTC. Translating gives CASSYGTGPYEQYF.

This clone was detected once. V usage is TRBV13 and J usage is TRBJ1-2, with 8 bases fitting TRBD1. Per the germline V gene, CDR1 is PRHDT and CDR2 is FYEKMQ (reference sequence). The CDR3 has 12 residues. After removal of 6 bases from V and 8 bases from J, the junction contained 5 bases not matched to a gene. The CDR3: CASRQGARGYTF. Written as DNA, the CDR3 is TGTGCCAGCAGGCAGGGGGCACGGGGCTACACCTTC.

CDR3 residues: CASSYSEGEETQYF. The CDR3 nucleotides are TGTGCCAGCAGTTACTCAGAGGGGGAAGAGACCCAGTACTTC. The rearrangement links TRBV6-5 to TRBJ2-5; TRBD1 is a possible D gene (6 bases). Deletions cut 0 bases from V and 3 bases from J, with 8 bases between. From germline, CDR1 is MNHEY and CDR2 SVGAGI. CDR3 length: 14 residues.